The 12 T cell receptor beta chains listed next were all sequenced from one sample in a study of type 1 regulatory T cells. No antigen has been identified for these receptors. Via MiXCR, TCRdb re-called the reads, giving one row per CDR3 protein. The data show roughly 67,000 distinct CDR3 sequences, with nearly 65% seen just once and 7% to 9.5% held by the top ten. Material for sequencing was cultured T cells, either the whole culture or a sorted T cell fraction (not recorded which). Subset noted: Tr1-enriched cell product generated in vitro against host alloantigens. The receptors here all came from a human donor in good health.

This clonotype turned up a few times. This chain links TRBV11-2 with TRBJ2-5; D possibly corresponds to TRBD2 (5 bases). V gave up 1 base and J gave up 3 bases, with 12 bases separating them. Germline CDR1 SGHAT, CDR2 FQNNGV. CDR3 length equals 15 residues. CDR3 sequence reads: CASSLVGRGEETQYF. The DNA of the CDR3 is TGTGCCAGCAGCTTAGTCGGTCGGGGAGAAGAGACCCAGTACTTC.

The sample holds many counts of this clonotype. The rearrangement joins TRBV28 to TRBJ2-4; D is possibly TRBD1 (6 bases). V lost 11 bases, J lost 6 bases, and 11 bases lay in between. The germline gives CDR1 MDHEN, CDR2 SYDVKM. The CDR3 is made up of 11 amino acids. The CDR3 here is CAGQRGNIQYF. DNA of the CDR3: TGTGCCGGACAGAGAGGAAACATTCAGTACTTC.

This chain connects TRBV6-1 to TRBJ2-1, with 7 nucleotides matching TRBD1. Germline CDR1 reads MNHNS; CDR2 reads SASEGT. The V segment lost 6 bases and the J segment 5 bases; nucleotides outside the gene matches: 10. The CDR3 is 15 amino acids. The CDR3 is CASREPGTADNEQFF. As DNA, the CDR3 is TGTGCCAGCAGAGAGCCCGGGACAGCTGACAATGAGCAGTTCTTC.

The gene calls are TRBV5-1 and TRBJ2-1; D perhaps matches TRBD2 (5 bases). Germline loops: CDR1 SGHRS, CDR2 YFSETQ. V dropped 4 bases and J dropped 6 bases, with 14 bases sitting between them. CDR3 length: 14 amino acids. The CDR3 is CASSDGPGGNEQFF. The CDR3 coding sequence is TGCGCCAGCAGCGACGGTCCAGGAGGCAATGAGCAGTTCTTC.

In the case of this clonotype: A much larger clone lies a single base off, so this may be a read error. The CDR3 is CASSSDGTSGENEQFF. DNA of the CDR3: TGTGCCAGCAGCTCAGACGGGACTAGCGGGGAAAATGAGCAGTTCTTC. This chain uses TRBV7-9 with TRBJ2-1; the match to TRBD2 covers 13 bases. Germline CDR1 and CDR2: SEHNR and FQNEAQ (reference sequence). V was clipped by 4 bases and J by 7 bases; unmatched bases: 7. The CDR3 length is 16 residues.

The J gene is TRBJ2-1, the V gene TRBV7-3; 7 nucleotides agree with TRBD2. V shed 8 bases and J 7 bases; nucleotides not matched to a gene: 8. This CDR3 spans 13 amino acids. Germline V gives CDR1 SGHTA, CDR2 FQGTGA. The CDR3, as DNA: TGTGCCAGCGCCTCACCGGGGGGTAATGAGCAGTTCTTC. Residues: CASASPGGNEQFF. The full variable domain, in which reference TRBV7-3 and TRBJ2-1 provide the parts outside the CDR3, is GAGVSQTPSNKVTEKGKYVELRCDPISGHTALYWYRQSLGQGPEFLIYFQGTGAADDSGLPNDRFFAVRPEGSVSTLKIQRTERGDSAVYLCASASPGGNEQFFGPGTRLTVL.

This clonotype showed up just a few times. This chain connects TRBV5-1 to TRBJ2-3; maybe TRBD2 (5 bases). The germline V gene encodes CDR1 SGHRS and CDR2 YFSETQ. The V and J ends lost 7 bases and 2 bases respectively, with 14 bases between them. The CDR3 runs 14 residues. The CDR3 DNA follows: TGCGCCAGCGATCTGGGGAGTCCCACAGATACGCAGTATTTT. Translated: CASDLGSPTDTQYF.

This clonotype appeared a few times. The genes are TRBV29-1 and TRBJ1-1, with D maybe TRBD1 (5 bases). CDR1 is SQVTM and CDR2 is ANQGSEA in the germline V gene. The CDR3 extends over 11 amino acids. CDR3 sequence: CSGGGNTEAFF. The CDR3 DNA reads TGCAGTGGGGGAGGGAACACTGAAGCTTTCTTT.

The J gene is TRBJ2-7, the V gene TRBV20-1, with 8 bases matching TRBD2. The V and J ends lost 2 bases and 3 bases, in that order; junction bases with no gene match: 3. The CDR3 is made up of 13 amino acids. CDR1 is DFQATT and CDR2 is SNEGSKA in the germline V gene (reference sequence). As DNA, the CDR3 is TGCAGTGCTAGACCTCTAGCGGGCTACGAGCAGTACTTC. Protein: CSARPLAGYEQYF.

The chain couples TRBV20-1 to TRBJ2-2; possibly TRBD1 for D (5 bases). This CDR3 is built from 18 residues. Germline CDR1 and CDR2: DFQATT and SNEGSKA (reference sequence). V shed 3 bases and J shed 5 bases, with 25 bases lying between them. The CDR3 sequence: CSARSQARAQGRTGELFF. The CDR3 DNA is TGCAGTGCTAGGTCCCAAGCCCGGGCCCAGGGTAGAACCGGGGAGCTGTTTTTT.

This clonotype has only a few counts. Here the CDR3 reads CASSLLANSYNEQFF. The CDR3, as DNA: TGCGCCAGCAGCTTACTAGCTAACTCCTACAATGAGCAGTTCTTC. The chain recombines TRBV5-1 with TRBJ2-1; the D gene is possibly TRBD2 (6 bases). The V end lost 2 bases, the J end lost 0 bases, and 9 bases lay between the germline ends. In germline, CDR1 is SGHRS, CDR2 YFSETQ. The CDR3 length is 15 residues.

This chain connects TRBV7-2 to TRBJ1-2, with a possible D match to TRBD1 (5 bases). The CDR3 is 12 residues long. Germline CDR1 SGHTA, CDR2 FQGNSA. V lost 3 bases and J lost 8, with 10 bases in between. The CDR3: CASSLTVGGYTF. Written as DNA, the CDR3 is TGTGCCAGCAGCTTGACAGTGGGCGGCTACACCTTC.